This TCR beta chain is from a study of early T cells in non-severe SARS-CoV-2 infection. The germline V gene has CDR1 MNHNS and CDR2 SASEGT. V lost 1 base to trimming and J lost 7 bases, with 10 bases between them. This CDR3 has 14 amino acids. TCRdb re-analysed the 5' RACE reads in MiXCR, keeping a single row per CDR3 protein. The sample has more than 95,000 distinct CDR3 sequences, about 16% seen once. The chain couples TRBV6-1 to TRBJ2-2; weak D call: TRBD1 (7 bases). Sequencing was done on a sample of whole blood. The clonotype was recovered from an adult who was a healthcare worker with PCR-confirmed SARS-CoV-2 infection or an uninfected control (not recorded which). The CDR3 coding sequence is TGTGCCAGCAGTGAAGGCCAGGGGGGCGGGGAGCTGTTTTTT. This gives the protein CASSEGQGGGELFF.